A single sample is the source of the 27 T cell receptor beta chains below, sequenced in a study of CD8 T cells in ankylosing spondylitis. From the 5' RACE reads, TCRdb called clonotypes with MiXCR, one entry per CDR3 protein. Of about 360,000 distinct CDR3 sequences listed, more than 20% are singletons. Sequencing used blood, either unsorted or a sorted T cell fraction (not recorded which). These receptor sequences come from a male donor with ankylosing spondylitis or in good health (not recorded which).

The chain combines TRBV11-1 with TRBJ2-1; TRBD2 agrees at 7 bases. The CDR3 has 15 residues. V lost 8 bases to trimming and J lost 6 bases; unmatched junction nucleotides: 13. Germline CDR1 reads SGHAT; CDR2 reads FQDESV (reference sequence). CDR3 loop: CASAWRVAGANEQFF. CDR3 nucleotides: TGTGCCAGCGCCTGGCGAGTAGCGGGCGCCAATGAGCAGTTCTTC.

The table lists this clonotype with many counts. CDR3 sequence (DNA): TGCGCCAGCAGCCAAGATATCGACGAGCAGTACTTC. Protein: CASSQDIDEQYF. V gene TRBV4-1 combines with J gene TRBJ2-7; no reliable D call. Looked up from germline, CDR1 is MGHRA and CDR2 is YSYEKL. V was trimmed by 0 bases and J by 5 bases, leaving 5 bases between them. This CDR3 is 12 amino acids long.

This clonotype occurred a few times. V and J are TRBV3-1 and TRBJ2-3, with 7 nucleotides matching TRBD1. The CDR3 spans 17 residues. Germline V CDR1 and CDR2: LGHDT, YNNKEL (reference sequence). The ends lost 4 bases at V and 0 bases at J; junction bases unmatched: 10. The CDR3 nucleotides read TGTGCCAGCAGCCCCACCAGAGGGGACAGCAGCACAGATACGCAGTATTTT. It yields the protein CASSPTRGDSSTDTQYF.

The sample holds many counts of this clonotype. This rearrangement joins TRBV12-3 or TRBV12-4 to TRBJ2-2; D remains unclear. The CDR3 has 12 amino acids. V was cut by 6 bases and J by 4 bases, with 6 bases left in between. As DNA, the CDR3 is TGTGCCAGCAGCCAGATCACCGGGGAGCTGTTTTTT. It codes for CASSQITGELFF.

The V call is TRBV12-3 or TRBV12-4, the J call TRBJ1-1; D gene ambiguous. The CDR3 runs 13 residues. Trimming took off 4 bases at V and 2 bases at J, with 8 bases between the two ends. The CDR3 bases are TGTGCCAGCAGTTGGACTGATAACACTGAAGCTTTCTTT. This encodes CASSWTDNTEAFF.

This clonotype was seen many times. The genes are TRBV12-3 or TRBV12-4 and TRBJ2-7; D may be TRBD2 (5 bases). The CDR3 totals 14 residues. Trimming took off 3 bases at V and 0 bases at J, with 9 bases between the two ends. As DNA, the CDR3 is TGTGCCAGCAGTTTGGAGGCGGGCTCCTACGAGCAGTACTTC. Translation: CASSLEAGSYEQYF.

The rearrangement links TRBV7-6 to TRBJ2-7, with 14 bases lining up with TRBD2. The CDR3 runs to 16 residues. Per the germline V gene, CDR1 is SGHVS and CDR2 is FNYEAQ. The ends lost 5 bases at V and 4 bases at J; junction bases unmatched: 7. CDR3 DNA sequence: TGTGCCAGCAGCACGGCGACTAGCGGGGGGGCTTACGAGCAGTACTTC. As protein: CASSTATSGGAYEQYF.

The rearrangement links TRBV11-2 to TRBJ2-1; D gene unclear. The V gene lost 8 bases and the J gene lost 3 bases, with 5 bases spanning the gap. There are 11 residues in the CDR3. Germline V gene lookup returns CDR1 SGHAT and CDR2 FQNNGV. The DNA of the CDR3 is TGTGCCAGCCATAGCTACAATGAGCAGTTCTTC. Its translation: CASHSYNEQFF.

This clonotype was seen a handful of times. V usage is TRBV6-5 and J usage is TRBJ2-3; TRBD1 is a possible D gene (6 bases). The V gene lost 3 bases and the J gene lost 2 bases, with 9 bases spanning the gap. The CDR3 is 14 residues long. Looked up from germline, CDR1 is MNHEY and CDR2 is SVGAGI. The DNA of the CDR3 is TGTGCCAGCAGTTATGGGGGCCTCACAGATACGCAGTATTTT. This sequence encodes CASSYGGLTDTQYF.

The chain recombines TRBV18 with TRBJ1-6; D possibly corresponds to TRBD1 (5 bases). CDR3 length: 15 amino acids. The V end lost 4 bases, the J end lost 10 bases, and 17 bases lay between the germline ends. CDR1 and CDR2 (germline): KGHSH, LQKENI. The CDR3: CASSLESIGGSPLHF. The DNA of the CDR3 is TGTGCCAGCTCACTCGAATCGATCGGGGGATCACCCCTCCACTTT.

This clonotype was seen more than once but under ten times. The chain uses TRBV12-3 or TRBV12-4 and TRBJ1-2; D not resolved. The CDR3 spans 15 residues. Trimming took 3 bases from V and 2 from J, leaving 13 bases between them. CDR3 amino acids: CASSLSLNLNYGYTF. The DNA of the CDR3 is TGTGCCAGCAGTTTGTCCCTGAATCTAAACTATGGCTACACCTTC.

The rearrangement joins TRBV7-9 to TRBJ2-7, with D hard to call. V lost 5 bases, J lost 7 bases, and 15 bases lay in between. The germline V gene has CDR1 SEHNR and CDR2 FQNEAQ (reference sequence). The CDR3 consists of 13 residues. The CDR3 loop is CASSPEAEWEQYF. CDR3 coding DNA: TGTGCCAGCAGCCCCGAGGCAGAATGGGAGCAGTACTTC.

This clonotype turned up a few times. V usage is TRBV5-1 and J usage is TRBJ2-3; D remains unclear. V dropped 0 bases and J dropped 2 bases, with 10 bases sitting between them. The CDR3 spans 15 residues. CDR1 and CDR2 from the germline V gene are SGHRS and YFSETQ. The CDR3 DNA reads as TGCGCCAGCAGCTTGGAAGAGCGATCCACAGATACGCAGTATTTT. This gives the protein CASSLEERSTDTQYF. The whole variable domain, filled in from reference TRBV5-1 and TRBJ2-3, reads KAGVTQTPRYLIKTRGQQVTLSCSPISGHRSVSWYQQTPGQGLQFLFEYFSETQRNKGNFPGRFSGRQFSNSRSEMNVSTLELGDSALYLCASSLEERSTDTQYFGPGTRLTVL.

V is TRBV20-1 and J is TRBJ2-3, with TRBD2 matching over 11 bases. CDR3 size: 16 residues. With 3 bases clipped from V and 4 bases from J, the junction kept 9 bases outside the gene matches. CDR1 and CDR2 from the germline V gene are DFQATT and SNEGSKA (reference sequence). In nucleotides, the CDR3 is TGCAGTGCTAGCATAGCGGGGGGGCCGTCCCCAGATACGCAGTATTTT. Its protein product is CSASIAGGPSPDTQYF.

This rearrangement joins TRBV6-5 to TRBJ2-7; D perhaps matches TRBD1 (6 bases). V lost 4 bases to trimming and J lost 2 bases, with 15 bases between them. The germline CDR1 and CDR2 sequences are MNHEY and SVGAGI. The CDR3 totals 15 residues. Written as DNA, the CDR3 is TGTGCCAGCAGTTGGAGCCCGGGACAACCCTACGAGCAGTACTTC. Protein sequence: CASSWSPGQPYEQYF.

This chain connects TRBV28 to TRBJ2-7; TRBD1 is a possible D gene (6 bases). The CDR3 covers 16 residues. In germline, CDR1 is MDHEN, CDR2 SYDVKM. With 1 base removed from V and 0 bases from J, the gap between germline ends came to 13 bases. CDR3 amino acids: CASSLLTGASSYEQYF. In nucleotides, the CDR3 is TGTGCCAGCAGTTTATTGACAGGCGCCAGCTCCTACGAGCAGTACTTC.

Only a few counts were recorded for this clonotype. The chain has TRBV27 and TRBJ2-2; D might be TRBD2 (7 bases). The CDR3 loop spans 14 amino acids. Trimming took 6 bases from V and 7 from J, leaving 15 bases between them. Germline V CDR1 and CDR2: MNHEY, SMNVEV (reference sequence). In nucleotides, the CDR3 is TGTGCCAGCAGAGGGGGGGTCCACCACGGGGAGCTGTTTTTT. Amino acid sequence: CASRGGVHHGELFF.

The CDR3 loop reads CSVLEDRGPYEQYF. The CDR3 coding sequence is TGCAGCGTTCTCGAGGACAGGGGTCCCTACGAGCAGTACTTC. The J gene is TRBJ2-7, the V gene TRBV29-1; TRBD1 aligns across 9 bases. Germline CDR1 reads SQVTM; CDR2 reads ANQGSEA. The V gene end was trimmed by 5 bases and the J gene end by 2 bases; junction bases not matched to a gene: 7. The CDR3 loop spans 14 amino acids.

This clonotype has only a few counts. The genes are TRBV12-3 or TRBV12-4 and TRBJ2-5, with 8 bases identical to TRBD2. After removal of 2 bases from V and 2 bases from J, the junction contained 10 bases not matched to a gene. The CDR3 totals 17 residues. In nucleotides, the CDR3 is TGTGCCAGCAGTTTAAGTGGCCTCGGGGGGGTTCAAGAGACCCAGTACTTC. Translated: CASSLSGLGGVQETQYF.

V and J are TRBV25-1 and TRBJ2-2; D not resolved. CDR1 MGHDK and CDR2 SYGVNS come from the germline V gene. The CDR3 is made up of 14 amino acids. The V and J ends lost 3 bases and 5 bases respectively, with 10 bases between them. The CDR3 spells CASSDWGGTGELFF. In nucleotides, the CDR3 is TGTGCCAGCAGTGACTGGGGTGGGACCGGGGAGCTGTTTTTT.

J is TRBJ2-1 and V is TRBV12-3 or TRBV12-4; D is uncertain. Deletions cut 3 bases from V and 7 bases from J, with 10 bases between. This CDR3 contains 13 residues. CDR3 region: CASSFPNENEQFF. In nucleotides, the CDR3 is TGTGCCAGCAGTTTTCCGAACGAGAATGAGCAGTTCTTC.

In DNA, the CDR3 is TGTGCCAGCAGTACTCAGGAGGTACGCGGGGAAGGTAATGAGCAGTTCTTC. It encodes CASSTQEVRGEGNEQFF. V and J are TRBV12-3 or TRBV12-4 and TRBJ2-1, with D perhaps matching TRBD2 (6 bases). Trimming took 5 bases from V and 7 from J, leaving 24 bases between them. This CDR3 has 17 amino acids.

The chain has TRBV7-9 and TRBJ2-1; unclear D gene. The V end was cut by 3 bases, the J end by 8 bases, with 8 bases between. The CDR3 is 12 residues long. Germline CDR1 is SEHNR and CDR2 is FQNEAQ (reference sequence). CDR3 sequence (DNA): TGTGCCAGCAGCTTCGGAGCCGATGAGCAGTTCTTC. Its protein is CASSFGADEQFF.

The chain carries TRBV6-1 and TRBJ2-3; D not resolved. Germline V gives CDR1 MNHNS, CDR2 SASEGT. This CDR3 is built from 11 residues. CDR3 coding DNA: TGTGTTGCGCGATTTGGCGATACGCAGTATTTT. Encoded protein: CVARFGDTQYF.

CDR3 in amino acids: CASNLMGLEETQYF. CDR3 nucleotides: TGTGCCAGCAACTTGATGGGGCTAGAAGAGACCCAGTACTTC. The chain uses TRBV7-2 and TRBJ2-5; the D gene is possibly TRBD1 (5 bases). Trimming took 7 bases from V and 3 from J, leaving 15 bases between them. This CDR3 has 14 residues. Germline CDR1 reads SGHTA; CDR2 reads FQGNSA.

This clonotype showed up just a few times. The CDR3 nucleotides read TGCAGTGCTAGGGGCAGGGGGGCAGATCAGCCCCAGCATTTT. It yields the protein CSARGRGADQPQHF. This rearrangement joins TRBV20-1 to TRBJ1-5; TRBD1 matches 7 bases. Germline CDR1 is DFQATT and CDR2 is SNEGSKA (reference sequence). CDR3 size: 14 residues. J was trimmed by 5 bases and V by 3 bases; bases with no gene match: 7.

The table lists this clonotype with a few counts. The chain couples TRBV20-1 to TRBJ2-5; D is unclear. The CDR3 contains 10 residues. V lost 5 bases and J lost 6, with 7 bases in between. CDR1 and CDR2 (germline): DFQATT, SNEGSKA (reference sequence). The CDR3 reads CSASSKTQYF. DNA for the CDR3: TGCAGTGCTTCCAGCAAGACCCAGTACTTC.